Listed below are T cell receptor beta chains from one sample, sequenced in a study of cytomegalovirus exposure and HLA in healthy donors. Clones were read by immunoSEQ multiplex PCR, and TCRdb kept only the in-frame ones, dropping some. In the table there are about 110,000 clones, about 70% of which are singletons. The sample taken for sequencing was PBMCs. These receptors were obtained from a young man in good health and CMV-seronegative. The CDR3 runs from the conserved cysteine through the conserved F or W. Fields, in order: J gene, D gene, V gene, clone size, CDR3 DNA, CDR3 protein. A D gene is named only where the DNA matches it firmly. For some rows the clone size is stated as once, few or many, or as a class when expanded; others skip it.

>TRBJ2-1|.|TRBV7-9|.
TGTGCCAGCAGCTTAGACGGAGACCACAATGAGCAGTTCTTC
CASSLDGDHNEQFF
>TRBJ1-5|.|TRBV5-4|.
TGTGCCAGCAGCTTGGACCCTGACACGCCCCAGCATTTT
CASSLDPDTPQHF
>TRBJ2-5|TRBD1|TRBV6-5|.
TGTGCCAGCAGCCCCCACGGGGACAGGGCCGAGACCCAGTACTTC
CASSPHGDRAETQYF
>TRBJ2-5|.|TRBV30|.
TGTGCCTGGAGTGAATCCAGGGTCATAGCCCAGTACTTC
CAWSESRVIAQYF
>TRBJ1-1|.|TRBV2|.
TGTGCCAGCAGAGGGGAATTAGGCACTGAAGCTTTCTTT
CASRGELGTEAFF
>TRBJ1-5|.|TRBV2|.
TGTGCCAGCAGAAGGACATCTAATCAGCCCCAGCATTTT
CASRRTSNQPQHF
>TRBJ2-4|.|TRBV28|.
TGTGCCAGCAGTAGCACCCGGGCCAAAAACATTCAGTACTTC
CASSSTRAKNIQYF
>TRBJ1-5|.|TRBV6-6|.
TGTGCCAGCAGTTTGACCCAGGGGAATCAGCCCCAGCATTTT
CASSLTQGNQPQHF
>TRBJ2-1|TRBD1|TRBV18|few
TGTGCCAGCTCACCACGTCGGACAGGGCACTACAATGAGCAGTTCTTC
CASSPRRTGHYNEQFF
>TRBJ2-7|.|TRBV7-2|.
TGTGCCAGCAGCTTGCCCGACAGCGCCTACGAGCAGTACTTC
CASSLPDSAYEQYF
>TRBJ2-1|TRBD2|TRBV4-3|.
TGCGCCAGCAGCCGCTCTAGCGGGAGGCTGGACTATGAGCAGTTCTTC
CASSRSSGRLDYEQFF
>TRBJ1-2|.|TRBV2|.
TGTGCCAGCATCAGGGACTTGGGGGGAGGCTACACCTTC
CASIRDLGGGYTF
>TRBJ1-2|.|TRBV6-1|.
TGTGCCAGCAGAAATCGGGATGTGCGTGGCTACACCTTC
CASRNRDVRGYTF
>TRBJ1-1|.|TRBV7-3|.
TGTGCCAGCAGCCCAACAGGGACGAACACTGAAGCTTTCTTT
CASSPTGTNTEAFF
>TRBJ2-7|.|TRBV10-3|.
TGTGCCATCAGTGAGCTAGCCGCGGAATATTACGAGCAGTACTTC
CAISELAAEYYEQYF
>TRBJ2-1|TRBD2|TRBV2|.
TGTGCCAGCAGTGTCCCTCTACTAGCGGATGCCTACAATGAGCAGTTCTTC
CASSVPLLADAYNEQFF
>TRBJ2-7|.|TRBV9|few
TGTGCCAGCAGCGTTGGGGGGGCAGTTTCCTACGAGCAGTACTTC
CASSVGGAVSYEQYF
>TRBJ2-5|.|TRBV10-3|.
TGTGCCATCAGTGAGAAGCAGGGAGAGACCCAGTACTTC
CAISEKQGETQYF
>TRBJ2-7|.|TRBV2|many
TGTGCCAGCAGTGAAAGGGGCACATCCTACGAGCAGTACTTC
CASSERGTSYEQYF
>TRBJ1-2|TRBD1|TRBV6-5|.
TGTGCCAGCAGGACAGGGCGCTATGGCTACACCTTC
CASRTGRYGYTF
>TRBJ2-7|TRBD1|TRBV5-1|few
TGCGCCAGCAGCTTGGACGGACCGCCGACAGGGGGCAAGCAGTACTTC
CASSLDGPPTGGKQYF
>TRBJ2-1|.|TRBV4-3|.
TGCGCCAGCAGCCGAACTACTGGACTTGAGCAGTTCTTC
CASSRTTGLEQFF
>TRBJ1-1|.|TRBV29-1|.
TGCAGCTCCCTGGGTGGAGGGAACACTGAAGCTTTCTTT
CSSLGGGNTEAFF
>TRBJ1-5|.|TRBV27|few
TGTGCCAGCAGCCATATCGCGGGTTTGGAAAATCAGCCCCAGCATTTT
CASSHIAGLENQPQHF
>TRBJ2-3|.|TRBV7-6|.
TGTGCCAGCAGCTCAGAGACAGGCGACACAGATACGCAGTATTTT
CASSSETGDTDTQYF
>TRBJ2-7|TRBD1|TRBV10-3|.
TGTGCCATATTACCGGGACAGGGCTACGAGCAGTACTTC
CAILPGQGYEQYF
>TRBJ2-1|TRBD2|TRBV28|.
TGTGCCAGCAGTCCAGGCCCCGGACTAGCGGGTTTCTCCTACAATGAGCAGTTCTTC
CASSPGPGLAGFSYNEQFF
>TRBJ2-5|TRBD2|TRBV5-6|.
TGTGCCAGCAGCGCCGGGGGACTAGCGGGAGTAGAGACCCAGTACTTC
CASSAGGLAGVETQYF
>TRBJ2-3|TRBD1|TRBV25-1|.
TGTGCCAGCAGTGAGGGACAGGGAACAGGAGCCCGCACAGATACGCAGTATTTT
CASSEGQGTGARTDTQYF
>TRBJ2-1|TRBD2|TRBV19|few
TGTGCCAGTAGTAAGGCGGGAGTTCCCTACAATGAGCAGTTCTTC
CASSKAGVPYNEQFF
>TRBJ2-1|TRBD2|TRBV28|.
TGTGCCAGCAGTTCACCTATGGCGGGAGGCTACAATGAGCAGTTCTTC
CASSSPMAGGYNEQFF